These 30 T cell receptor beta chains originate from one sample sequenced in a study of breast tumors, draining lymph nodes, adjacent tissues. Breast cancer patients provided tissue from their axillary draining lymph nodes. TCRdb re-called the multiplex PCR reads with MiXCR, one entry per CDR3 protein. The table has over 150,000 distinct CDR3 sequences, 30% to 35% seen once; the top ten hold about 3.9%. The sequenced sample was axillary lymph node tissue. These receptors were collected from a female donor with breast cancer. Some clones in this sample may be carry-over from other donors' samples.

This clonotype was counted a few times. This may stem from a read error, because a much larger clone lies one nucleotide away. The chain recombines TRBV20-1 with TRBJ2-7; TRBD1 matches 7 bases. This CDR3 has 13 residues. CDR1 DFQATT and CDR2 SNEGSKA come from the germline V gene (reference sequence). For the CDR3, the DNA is TGCAGTGCTAGGACAGGGTTAGCCTACGCGCAGTACTTC. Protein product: CSARTGLAYAQYF.

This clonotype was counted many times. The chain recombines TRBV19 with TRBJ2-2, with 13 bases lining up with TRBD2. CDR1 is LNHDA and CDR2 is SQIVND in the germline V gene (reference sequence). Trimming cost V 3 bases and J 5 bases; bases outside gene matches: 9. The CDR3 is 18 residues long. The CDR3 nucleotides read TGTGCCAGTAGTATCAAGCCGGGACTAGCGGGGTCGACCGGGGAGCTGTTTTTT. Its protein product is CASSIKPGLAGSTGELFF. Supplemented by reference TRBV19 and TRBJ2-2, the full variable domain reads DGGITQSPKYLFRKEGQNVTLSCEQNLNHDAMYWYRQDPGQGLRLIYYSQIVNDFQKGDIAEGYSVSREKKESFPLTVTSAQKNPTAFYLCASSIKPGLAGSTGELFFGEGSRLTVL.

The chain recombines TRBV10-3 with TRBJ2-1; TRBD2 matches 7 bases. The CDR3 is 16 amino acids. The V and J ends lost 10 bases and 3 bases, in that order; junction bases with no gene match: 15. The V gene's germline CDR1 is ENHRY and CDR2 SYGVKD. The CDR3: CATGVLGGDGYNEQFF. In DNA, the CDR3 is TGTGCCACCGGGGTTTTGGGGGGGGATGGCTACAATGAGCAGTTCTTC.

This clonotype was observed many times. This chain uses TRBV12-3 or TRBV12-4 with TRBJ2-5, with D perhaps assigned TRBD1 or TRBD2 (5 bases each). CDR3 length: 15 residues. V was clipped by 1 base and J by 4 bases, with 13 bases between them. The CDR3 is CASSLGGADTETQYF. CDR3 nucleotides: TGTGCCAGCAGTTTAGGAGGGGCCGACACAGAGACCCAGTACTTC.

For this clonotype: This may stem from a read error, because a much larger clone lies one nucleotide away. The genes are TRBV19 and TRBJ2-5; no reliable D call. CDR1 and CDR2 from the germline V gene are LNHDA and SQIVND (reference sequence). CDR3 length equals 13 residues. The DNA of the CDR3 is TGTGCCAGTGGTATATACAGAGAAGAGACCCAGTACTTC. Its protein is CASGIYREETQYF.

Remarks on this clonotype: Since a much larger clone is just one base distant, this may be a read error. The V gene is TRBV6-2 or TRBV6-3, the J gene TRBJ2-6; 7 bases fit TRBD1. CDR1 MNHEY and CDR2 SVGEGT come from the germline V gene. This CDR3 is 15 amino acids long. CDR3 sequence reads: CASTFEGAGTNVLTF. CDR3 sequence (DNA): TGTGCCAGCACCTTCGAGGGGGCTGGGACCAACGTCCTGACTTTC.

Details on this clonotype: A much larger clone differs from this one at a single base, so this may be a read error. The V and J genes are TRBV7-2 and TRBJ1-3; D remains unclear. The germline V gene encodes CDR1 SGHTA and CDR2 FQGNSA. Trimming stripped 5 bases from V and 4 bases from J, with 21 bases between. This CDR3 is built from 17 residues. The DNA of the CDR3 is TGTGCCAGCAGCCCCCCCAGGACTCTGACGCCCGGAAACACCATATATTTT. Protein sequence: CASSPPRTLTPGNTIYF.

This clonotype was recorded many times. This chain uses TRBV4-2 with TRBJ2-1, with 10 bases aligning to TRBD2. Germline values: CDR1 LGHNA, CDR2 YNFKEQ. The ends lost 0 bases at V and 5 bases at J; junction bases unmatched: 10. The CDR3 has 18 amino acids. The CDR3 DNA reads TGTGCCAGCAGCCAAGATGTCCGGGAGCGGGGGGGTAACAATGAGCAGTTCTTC. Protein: CASSQDVRERGGNNEQFF.

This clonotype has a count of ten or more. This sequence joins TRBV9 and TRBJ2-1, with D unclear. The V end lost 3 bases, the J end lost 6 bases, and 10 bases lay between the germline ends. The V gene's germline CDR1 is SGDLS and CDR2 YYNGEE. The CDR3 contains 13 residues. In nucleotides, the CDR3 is TGTGCCAGCAGCGCCCCGCGAGGCAATGAGCAGTTCTTC. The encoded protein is CASSAPRGNEQFF.

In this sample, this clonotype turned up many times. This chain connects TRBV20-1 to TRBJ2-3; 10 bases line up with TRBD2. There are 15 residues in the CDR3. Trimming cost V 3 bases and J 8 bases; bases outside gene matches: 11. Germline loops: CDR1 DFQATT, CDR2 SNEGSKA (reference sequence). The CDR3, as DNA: TGCAGTGCTAGCCTCAACTGGCTAGCGGGGGCTACGCAGTATTTT. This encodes CSASLNWLAGATQYF.

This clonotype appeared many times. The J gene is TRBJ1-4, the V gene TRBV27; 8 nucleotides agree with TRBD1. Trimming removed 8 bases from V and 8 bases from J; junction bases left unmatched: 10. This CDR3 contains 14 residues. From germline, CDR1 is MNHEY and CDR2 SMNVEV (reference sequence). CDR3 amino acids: CASPGQGEREKLFF. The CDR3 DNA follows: TGTGCCAGCCCCGGACAGGGAGAAAGGGAAAAACTGTTTTTT.

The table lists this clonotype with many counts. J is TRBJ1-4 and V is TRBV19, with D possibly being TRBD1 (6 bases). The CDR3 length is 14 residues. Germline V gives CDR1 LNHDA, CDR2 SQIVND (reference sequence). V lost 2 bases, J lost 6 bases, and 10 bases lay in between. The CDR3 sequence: CASSIWGQDEKLFF. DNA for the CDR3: TGTGCCAGTAGTATATGGGGGCAAGATGAAAAACTGTTTTTT.

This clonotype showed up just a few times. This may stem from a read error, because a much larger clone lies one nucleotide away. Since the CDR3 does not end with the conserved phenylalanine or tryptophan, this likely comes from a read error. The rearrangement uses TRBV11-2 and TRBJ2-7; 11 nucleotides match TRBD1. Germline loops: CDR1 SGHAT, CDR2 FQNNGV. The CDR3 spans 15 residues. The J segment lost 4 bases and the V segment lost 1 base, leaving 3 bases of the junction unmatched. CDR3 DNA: TGTGCCAGCAGCTTAGTCGGGACAGGGGGATACGAGCAGTACCTC. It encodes CASSLVGTGGYEQYL.

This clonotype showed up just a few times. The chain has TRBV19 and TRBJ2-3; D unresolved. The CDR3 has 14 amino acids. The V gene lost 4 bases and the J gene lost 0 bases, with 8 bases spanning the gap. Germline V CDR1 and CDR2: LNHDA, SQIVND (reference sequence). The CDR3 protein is CASSRVGSTDTQYF. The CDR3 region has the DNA TGTGCCAGTAGTAGGGTGGGGAGCACAGATACGCAGTATTTT.

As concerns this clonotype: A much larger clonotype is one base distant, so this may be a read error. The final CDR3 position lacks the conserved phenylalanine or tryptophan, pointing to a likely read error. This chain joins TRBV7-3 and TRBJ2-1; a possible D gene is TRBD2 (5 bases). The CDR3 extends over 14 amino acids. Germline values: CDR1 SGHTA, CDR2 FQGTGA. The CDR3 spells CASSPVAGYNEQFL. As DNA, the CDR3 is TGTGCTAGCAGCCCGGTTGCGGGCTACAATGAGCAGTTCCTC.

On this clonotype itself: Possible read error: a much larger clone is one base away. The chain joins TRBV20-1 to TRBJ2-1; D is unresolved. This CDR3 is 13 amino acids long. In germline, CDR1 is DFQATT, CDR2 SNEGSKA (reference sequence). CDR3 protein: CSAKDPIYNAQFF. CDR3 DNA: TGCAGTGCGAAGGATCCAATCTACAATGCGCAGTTCTTC.

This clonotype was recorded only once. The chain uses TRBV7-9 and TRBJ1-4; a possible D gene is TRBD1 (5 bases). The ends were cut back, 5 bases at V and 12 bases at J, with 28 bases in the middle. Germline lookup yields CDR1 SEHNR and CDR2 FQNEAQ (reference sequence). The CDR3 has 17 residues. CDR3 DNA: TGTGCCAGCAGCCAAGTGACCGGAGGGGCAACTAATGGACAACTGTTTTTT. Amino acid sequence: CASSQVTGGATNGQLFF.

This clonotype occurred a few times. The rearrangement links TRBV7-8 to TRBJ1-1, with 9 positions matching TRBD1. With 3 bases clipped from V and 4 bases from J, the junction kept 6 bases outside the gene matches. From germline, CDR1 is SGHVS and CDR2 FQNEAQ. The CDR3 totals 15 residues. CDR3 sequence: CASSFTGGARTEAFF. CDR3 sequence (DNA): TGTGCCAGCAGCTTTACAGGGGGCGCTCGCACTGAAGCTTTCTTT.

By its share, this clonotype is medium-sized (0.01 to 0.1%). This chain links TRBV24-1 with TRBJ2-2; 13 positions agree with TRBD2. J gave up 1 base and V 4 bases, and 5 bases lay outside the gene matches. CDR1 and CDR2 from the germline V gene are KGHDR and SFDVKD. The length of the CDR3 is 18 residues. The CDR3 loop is CATSDIRTSGRNTGELFF. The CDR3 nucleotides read TGTGCCACCAGTGACATTAGGACTAGCGGGAGGAACACCGGGGAGCTGTTTTTT.

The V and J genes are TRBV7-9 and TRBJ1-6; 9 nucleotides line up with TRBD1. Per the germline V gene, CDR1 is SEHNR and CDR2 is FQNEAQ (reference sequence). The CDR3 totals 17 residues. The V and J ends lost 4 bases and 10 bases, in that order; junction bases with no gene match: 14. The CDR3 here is CASSSHETTGGRSPLHF. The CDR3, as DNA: TGTGCCAGCAGCTCCCACGAAACAACAGGGGGCAGATCACCCCTCCACTTT.

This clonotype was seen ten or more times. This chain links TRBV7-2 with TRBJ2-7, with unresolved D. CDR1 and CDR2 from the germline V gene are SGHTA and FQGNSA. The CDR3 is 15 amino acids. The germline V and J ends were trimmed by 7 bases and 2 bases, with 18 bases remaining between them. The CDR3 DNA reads TGTGCCAGCACCTCCACTGGCTCAAAGCCCTACGAGCAGTACTTC. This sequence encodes CASTSTGSKPYEQYF.

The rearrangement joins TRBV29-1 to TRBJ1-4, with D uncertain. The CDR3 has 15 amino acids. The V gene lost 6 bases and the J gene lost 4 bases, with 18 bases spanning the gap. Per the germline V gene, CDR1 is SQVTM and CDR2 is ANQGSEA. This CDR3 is CSVNLRTTSNEKLFF. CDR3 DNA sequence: TGCAGCGTAAACCTCCGGACGACTAGTAATGAAAAACTGTTTTTT.

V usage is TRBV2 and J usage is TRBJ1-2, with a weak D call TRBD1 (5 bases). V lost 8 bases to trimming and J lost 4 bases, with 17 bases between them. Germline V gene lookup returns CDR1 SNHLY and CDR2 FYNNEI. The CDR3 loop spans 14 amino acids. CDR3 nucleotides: TGTGCCAGCGGTGGGGGTAGCGTGGCCTATGGCTACACCTTC. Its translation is CASGGGSVAYGYTF.

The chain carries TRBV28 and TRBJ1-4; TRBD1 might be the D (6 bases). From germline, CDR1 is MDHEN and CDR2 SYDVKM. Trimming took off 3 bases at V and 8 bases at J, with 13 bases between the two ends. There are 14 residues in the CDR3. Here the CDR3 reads CASSFSQGGEKLFF. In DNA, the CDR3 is TGTGCCAGCAGTTTTTCACAGGGTGGGGAAAAACTGTTTTTT.

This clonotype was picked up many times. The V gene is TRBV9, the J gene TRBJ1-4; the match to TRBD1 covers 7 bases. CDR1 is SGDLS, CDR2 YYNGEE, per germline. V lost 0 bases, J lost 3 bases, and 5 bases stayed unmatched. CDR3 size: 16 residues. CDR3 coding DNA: TGTGCCAGCAGCGTAGGACAGGGCCAAGCTAATGAAAAACTGTTTTTT. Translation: CASSVGQGQANEKLFF.

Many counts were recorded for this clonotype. CDR3 DNA sequence: TGCAGTGCTAGCGCGGTCGGCTTCTCCTACGAGCAGTACTTC. Translating it yields CSASAVGFSYEQYF. The chain employs TRBV20-1 and TRBJ2-7; D call uncertain. This CDR3 is 14 amino acids long. CDR1 is DFQATT and CDR2 is SNEGSKA in the germline V gene (reference sequence). The V end lost 3 bases, the J end lost 0 bases, and 12 bases lay between the germline ends.

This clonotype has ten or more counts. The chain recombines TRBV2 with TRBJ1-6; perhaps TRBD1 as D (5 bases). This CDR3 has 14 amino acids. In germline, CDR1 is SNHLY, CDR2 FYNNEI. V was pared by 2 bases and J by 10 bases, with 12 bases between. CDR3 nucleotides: TGTGCCAGCAGTGAATGGGGGTCGAGATCACCCCTCCACTTT. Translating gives CASSEWGSRSPLHF.

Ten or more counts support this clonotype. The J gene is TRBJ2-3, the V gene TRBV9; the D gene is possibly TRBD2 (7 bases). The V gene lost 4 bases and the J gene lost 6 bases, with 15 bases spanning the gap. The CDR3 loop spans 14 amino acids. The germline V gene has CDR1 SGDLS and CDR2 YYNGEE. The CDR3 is CASSPWGGPDTQYF. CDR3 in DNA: TGTGCCAGCAGCCCGTGGGGGGGCCCTGATACGCAGTATTTT.

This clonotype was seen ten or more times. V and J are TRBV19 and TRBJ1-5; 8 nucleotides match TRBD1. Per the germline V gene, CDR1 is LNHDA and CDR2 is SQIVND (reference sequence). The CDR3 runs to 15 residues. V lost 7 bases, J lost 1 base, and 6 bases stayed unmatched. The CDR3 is CASISQGASNQPQHF. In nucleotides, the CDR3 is TGTGCCAGTATTTCCCAGGGGGCAAGCAATCAGCCCCAGCATTTT.

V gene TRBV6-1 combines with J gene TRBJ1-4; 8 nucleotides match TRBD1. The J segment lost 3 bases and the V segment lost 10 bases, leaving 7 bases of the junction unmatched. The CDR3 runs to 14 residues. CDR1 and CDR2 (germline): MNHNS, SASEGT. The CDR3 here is CATTDRAANEKLFF. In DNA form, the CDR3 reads TGTGCCACCACGGACAGGGCGGCTAATGAAAAACTGTTTTTT.